Sequencing of this T cell receptor (beta chain) was carried out in a study of blood T cell repertoires in COVID-19 (dated by TCRdb to about 2020). Regarding the study in general: The collaborator samples originated in the United States, Italy and Spain and spanned the acute and convalescent phases of COVID-19. A freely available public database, intended as a resource for researchers studying the immune response to SARS-CoV-2, is where the repertoires were released. The dataset comprised deeply sampled blood TCRbeta repertoires from subjects exposed to, actively infected with, or recovered from COVID-19. The samples were drawn from the first 160 participants of the ongoing ImmuneRACE study and from about 1,200 subjects provided by 6 global collaborators. The material from the prospective study consisted of cDNA or gDNA derived from T cells, B-cell-depleted T cells, or PBMCs. Where available, HLA class I and class II types were obtained from metadata supplied by the sample provider rather than from assay-based typing. A de-identified subject ID, COVID-19 status, age in years and sex were almost always included in the sample metadata. Results and caveats for the whole study, not just this receptor: The quantity of clinical and demographic metadata differed by source and by participant and was supplied without curation.

In the case of this clone: The clone's antigen remains unknown. No much larger clone is present one base from it, and per-base qualities are unavailable.

In the prospective study, participants were roughly 18 to 89 years old, resided in 24 geographic areas of the United States, and were enrolled through a virtual design. In the prospective study, cohorts were assigned on the basis of participant-reported clinical history obtained from a screening survey and a study questionnaire. Recovered participants in ImmuneRACE Cohort 3 were defined as having two consecutive negative NP/OP PCR tests, clearance from a healthcare professional, or resolution of symptoms. Each participant in the prospective study had whole blood, serum and a nasopharyngeal or oropharyngeal swab collected by mobile phlebotomists. Additional blood draws and questionnaires over a 2-month period could optionally be provided by prospective study participants. Before DNA extraction, prospective study blood samples were shipped either frozen or at room temperature. TCRbeta CDR3 regions were amplified from genomic DNA using the immunoSEQ Assay, a bias-controlled multiplex PCR. For the original study's pipeline: The number of nucleated cells in each sample was estimated by amplification of reference gene primers within the assay. To quantify the absolute abundance of each unique TCRbeta CDR3 rearrangement, sequence reads were collapsed and filtered. For each sample, productive Simpson clonality was calculated by taking the square root of Simpson's diversity index across productive rearrangements. The table comes from immuneACCESS by way of TCRdb, which keeps in-frame sequences with V and J called. Part of the clones is missing from these tables; in studies checked, under half for an unresolved V gene and the rest for unknown reasons. The D gene and trimming were derived from the DNA, and the V and J assignments and clone size from that table. The sample has approximately 200,000 clones on record, roughly 83% of them singletons. The ten most abundant clones make up over 7% of the sample.

Taken from cysteine to phenylalanine, the CDR3 has 16 residues. Just the 48-base CDR3 DNA is kept, in frame starting at base 1. From a lookup of the germline V gene, CDR1 and CDR2 are SGHTA and FQGNSA. V is pared back by 6 bases and J by 5 bases, with 17 bases lying between the germline termini. The chain couples TRBV7-2 to TRBJ1-6; the D gene is perhaps TRBD1, from 5 matching bases. The clonotype was recovered from a woman aged 30 to 39 who had recovered from COVID-19. The source material was PBMCs or T cells enriched from blood (not recorded which). The DNA sequence follows: TGTGCCAGCAGACCAAGGGCGGGGGGGAATAATTCACCCCTCCACTTT. Its amino acids are CASRPRAGGNNSPLHF.